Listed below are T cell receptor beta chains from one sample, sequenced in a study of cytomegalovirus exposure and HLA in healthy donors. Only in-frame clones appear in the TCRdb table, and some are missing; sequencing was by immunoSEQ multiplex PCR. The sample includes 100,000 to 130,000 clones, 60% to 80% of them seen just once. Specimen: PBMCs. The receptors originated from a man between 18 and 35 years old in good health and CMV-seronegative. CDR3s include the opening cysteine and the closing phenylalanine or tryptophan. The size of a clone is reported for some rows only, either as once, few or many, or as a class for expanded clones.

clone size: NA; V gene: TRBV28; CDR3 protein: CASSFKPLRGTQYF
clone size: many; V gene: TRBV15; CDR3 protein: CATSAPGNLNEKLFF
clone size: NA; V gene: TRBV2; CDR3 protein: CASSDRGGWTEAFF
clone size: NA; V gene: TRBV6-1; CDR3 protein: CASSRTLPSYEQYF
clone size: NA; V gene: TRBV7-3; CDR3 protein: CASSLSGGGYNEQFF
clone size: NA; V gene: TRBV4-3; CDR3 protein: CASSPRPRDGGYGYTF
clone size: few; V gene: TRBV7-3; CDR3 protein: CASSPQPGQPFTDTQYF
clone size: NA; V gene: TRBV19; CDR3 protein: CASSHGWGPYGYTF
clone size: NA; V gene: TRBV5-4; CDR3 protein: CASSGDGGTGELFF
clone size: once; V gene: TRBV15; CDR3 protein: CATKVESQTNEKLFF
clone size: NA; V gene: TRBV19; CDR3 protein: CASSPAGNSPLHF
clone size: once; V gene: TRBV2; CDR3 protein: CATQGGREETQYF
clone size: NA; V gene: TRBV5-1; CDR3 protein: CASSLDTGLSTDTQYF
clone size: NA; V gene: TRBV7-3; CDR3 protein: CASSSSGQGGETQYF
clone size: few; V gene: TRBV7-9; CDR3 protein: CALGNEQFF
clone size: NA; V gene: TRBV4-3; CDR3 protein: CASSQDAWTSGGETQYF
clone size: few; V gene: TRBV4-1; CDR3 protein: CASSQDPGDSYNSPLHF
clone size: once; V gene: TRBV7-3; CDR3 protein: CASSRGIRETQYF
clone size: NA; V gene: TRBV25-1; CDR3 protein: CASTHSGGAYEQYF
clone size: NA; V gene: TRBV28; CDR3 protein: CASRSRPRGKLFF
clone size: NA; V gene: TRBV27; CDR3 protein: CASSLGTSEADTQYF
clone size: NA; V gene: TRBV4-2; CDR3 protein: CASSQEGSSQELFF
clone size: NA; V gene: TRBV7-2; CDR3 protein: CASNLPPDTQYF
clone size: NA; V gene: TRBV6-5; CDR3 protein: CASSYSATNEKLFF
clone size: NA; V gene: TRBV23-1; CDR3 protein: CASRHYSNQPQHF
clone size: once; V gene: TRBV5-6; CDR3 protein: CASSHRVQGHSYEQYF
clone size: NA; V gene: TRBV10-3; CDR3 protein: CASSERWGVWDEQFF
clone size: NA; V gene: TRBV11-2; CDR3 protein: CASSLGEGVGPDSGNTIYF
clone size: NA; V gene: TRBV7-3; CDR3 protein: CASNGGDGYTF
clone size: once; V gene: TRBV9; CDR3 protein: CASSVIGGLSGNTIYF
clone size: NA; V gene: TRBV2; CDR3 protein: CASRSGGTDTQYF
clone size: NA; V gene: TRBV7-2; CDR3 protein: CASSPPRRGLDTQYF
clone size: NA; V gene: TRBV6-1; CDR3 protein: CASSAGQVDTEAFF
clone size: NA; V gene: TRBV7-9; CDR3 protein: CASSLIASGGIQYF
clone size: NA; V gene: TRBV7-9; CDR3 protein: CASSSEHGNSPLHF
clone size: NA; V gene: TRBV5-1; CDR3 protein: CASSLDSNYGYPF
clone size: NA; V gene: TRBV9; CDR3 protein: CASSAGVRETQYF
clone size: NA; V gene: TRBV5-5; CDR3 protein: CASSFPQGLNTEAFF
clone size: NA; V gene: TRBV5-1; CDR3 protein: CASRIAGGPDTQYF
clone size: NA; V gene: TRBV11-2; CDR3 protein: CASSPVGGGSPTEFF